The source of this T cell receptor beta chain is a study of PD-1 blockade in classical Hodgkin lymphoma (dated by TCRdb to 2019 to 2021). With respect to the entire study: A peripheral blood immune signature of response to PD-1 blockade in classical Hodgkin lymphoma was defined using TCR beta sequencing and CyTOF.

Genomic DNA was extracted with the Qiagen DNeasy kit from unsorted PBMCs and from negatively selected CD4+ and CD8+ fractions. Using primers that anneal to V and J segments, immunoSEQ multiplex PCR amplified the TCR beta CDR3 regions. A synthetic immune receptor repertoire was used to minimize amplification bias, and any remaining bias was removed computationally after sequencing. In the source study's methods: Custom Python scripts were used to quantify repertoire diversity as the Shannon entropy index. The unsorted, CD4+ and CD8+ repertoires were each analyzed separately, with the exception of combined analyses, where CD4+ and CD8+ sequences were merged in silico. In its TCRdb copy, this immuneACCESS table keeps in-frame sequences only and misses some clones. Where compared with another copy, unresolved V genes explain less than half of these, and the others have no known cause. Clone size and V and J calls were adopted from that table, with D and trimming inferred from the DNA. Here the sample has approximately 9,300 clones; 65% to 90% occur a single time. Of the sample, 15% is held by the ten largest clones.

To note about this clone: Its binding antigen is unknown. Within one base of it there is no much larger clone, and no base qualities were kept.

The sample's time point label is to be understood as: newly diagnosed, previously untreated cHL patient sample. Magnetic negative selection with a Miltenyi CD8+ T cell isolation kit was used to purify CD8+ T cells from thawed PBMCs. To serve as a comparison group for the relapsed/refractory trial patients, PBMCs were sequenced from patients with newly diagnosed, previously untreated classical Hodgkin lymphoma. After peripheral blood was drawn into 8 mL Vacutainer Cell Preparation Tubes, PBMCs were isolated by centrifugation and then cryopreserved. Purified CD4+ and CD8+ fractions were prepared only for cases in which an additional PBMC sample was available. Magnetically labelled cells were removed on LS columns in a quadroMACS separator, and the flow-through was collected as the purified fraction. The germline V gene encodes CDR1 LNHNV and CDR2 YYDKDF (reference sequence). V has 2 bases trimmed and J has 2 bases trimmed; junction bases matching no gene number 5. Measured from the cysteine to the phenylalanine, the CDR3 is 16 residues long. Only CDR3 DNA is held: 48 bases, read in frame from base 1.

Results the study describes overall, beyond this receptor: The study was restricted to a single clinical trial cohort, and the causes of repertoire differences, possibly disease activity or prior therapy, were left undefined. Baseline TCR diversity was reported to be lower in newly diagnosed patients than in healthy donors, and even lower in relapsed/refractory patients.

Sequencing used CD8+ T cells from blood. The sequence was collected from a human donor with classical Hodgkin lymphoma. The rearrangement joined TRBV15 to TRBJ1-4; the central 7 bases match TRBD1. The nucleotide sequence is given as TGTGCCACCAGCAGATCGACAGGGCCCACTAATGAAAAACTGTTTTTT. Its product reads: CATSRSTGPTNEKLFF.